This T cell receptor (beta chain) was observed in a study of cytomegalovirus exposure and HLA in healthy donors. Study at large: An early release of data contained about 85 million unique TCRs, which came from HLA-typed donors. Findings of the study overall: The study listed some 160 cytomegalovirus-associated TCR beta chains.

Amplification used 60 Vbeta primers and 13 Jbeta primers. Clones were read by immunoSEQ multiplex PCR, and TCRdb kept only the in-frame ones, dropping some. Seen here are about 120,000 clones, over 60% observed once, and the top ten hold under 3.5%. Germline lookup yields CDR1 MNHEY and CDR2 SVGAGI. CDR3 length: 13 amino acids. The donors, nominally healthy at sampling, likely had unrecorded immune exposures. Notes on this clone: Its antigen is not identified.

The chain joins TRBV6-5 to TRBJ2-5, with 7 nucleotides matching TRBD2. The DNA end is a closer match to TRBJ2-7, so the J assignment may be wrong. The sequence was obtained from a female donor in good health and CMV-seronegative. Material for sequencing was PBMCs. This CDR3 is CASRERGPYEQYF. The CDR3 DNA follows: TGTGCCAGCAGAGAGCGGGGCCCCTACGAGCAGTACTTC.